The next 11 T cell receptor beta chains were all read from a single sample in a study of Ad26.COV2.S vaccination and SARS-CoV-2 variants. The treatment: some 19 received Ad26.COV2.S at low or high dose, single or two shots; about 5 received placebo; per-sample allocation not given. All samples were drawn on day 63, counting from the first vaccine or placebo injection. The repertoire was sequenced with immunoSEQ multiplex PCR; TCRdb's copy has only in-frame clones and lacks some. The table records approximately 340,000 clones, about 85% of them present only once. The input for sequencing was peripheral blood, taken in a trial of Ad26.COV2.S vaccine versus placebo. The receptors come from a person aged 18-60 years who received the Ad26.COV2.S COVID-19 vaccine or a placebo.

This chain's CDR3 is CASTRETDRGGRTFGGFF. The CDR3 region has the DNA TGTGCCAGCACCCGTGAGACAGACAGGGGCGGGAGGACATTCGGGGGGTTCTTC. The V call is TRBV6-8, the J call TRBJ2-1; the D gene could be TRBD1 or TRBD2 (8 bases each). Trimming left V 7 bases short and J 15 bases short, with 37 bases between. This CDR3 has 18 amino acids. Per germline, CDR1 MNHGY and CDR2 SAAAGT.

V is TRBV6-2 or TRBV6-3 and J is TRBJ2-2; TRBD2 agrees at 14 bases. V trimming: 5 bases; J trimming: 5 bases; junction bases outside the gene matches: 1. The germline V gene encodes CDR1 MNHEY and CDR2 SVGEGT. This CDR3 is built from 15 residues. The CDR3 coding sequence is TGTGCCAGCAGTCGGACTAGCGGGAGGACCGGGGAGCTGTTTTTT. Protein: CASSRTSGRTGELFF.

This chain connects TRBV6-2 or TRBV6-3 to TRBJ2-4; 7 bases align to TRBD1. J lost 6 bases, V lost 2 bases, and 4 bases had no gene match. The length of the CDR3 is 14 residues. Germline V gene data show CDR1 as MNHEY and CDR2 as SVGEGT. The CDR3 DNA sequence: TGTGCCAGCAGTTACGGACAGGTCCGAAACATTCAGTACTTC. Translation: CASSYGQVRNIQYF.

For the CDR3, the DNA is TGTGCCAGCAGCTCCACGGGGGCACGAGAGACCCAGTACTTC. Translating gives CASSSTGARETQYF. This sequence joins TRBV5-5 and TRBJ2-5; D tentatively reads TRBD1 or TRBD2 (6 bases each). This CDR3 is 14 amino acids long. V lost 3 bases and J 4 bases, leaving 13 bases between the germline ends. CDR1 and CDR2 (germline): SGHKS, YYEKEE (reference sequence).

A single count supports this clone. The germline gene is not matched at one end of the junction; a read error may be the cause. The gene calls are TRBV20-1 and TRBJ2-1, with 7 bases lining up with TRBD1. The CDR3 has 11 amino acids. CDR1 is DFQATT, CDR2 SNEGSKA, per germline (reference sequence). The CDR3, as DNA: TGCAGTGCTAGACACGACAGGGATGGCGTCTTC. This translates into CSARHDRDGVF.

Of note for this clone: A read error may produce the germline difference seen at one junction end. The CDR3 coding sequence is TGTGCCAGCAGCGGGGGCCCGGGACAGCATGCGAACTTC. The encoded protein is CASSGGPGQHANF. The V call is TRBV2, the J call TRBJ2-7, with D tentatively TRBD1 (7 bases). The germline V gene has CDR1 SNHLY and CDR2 FYNNEI. The length of the CDR3 is 13 residues.

The chain recombines TRBV6-6 with TRBJ2-1, with D maybe TRBD1 (5 bases). Germline loops: CDR1 MNHNY, CDR2 SVGAGI (reference sequence). The CDR3 contains 11 residues. Trimming shortened V by 7 bases and J by 7 bases, and 8 bases separated the two germline ends. DNA of the CDR3: TGTGCCAGCACCCAGGGTAATGAGCAGTTCTTC. Its translation: CASTQGNEQFF.

J is TRBJ1-2 and V is TRBV11-2; D call uncertain. This CDR3 region has 16 residues. Between the trimmed V and J ends, which lost 6 bases and 8 bases, there was a span of 25 bases. Germline-derived CDR1 and CDR2 are SGHAT and FQNNGV. CDR3 in amino acids: CASSFGEGSALGGYTF. CDR3 nucleotides: TGTGCCAGCAGTTTTGGGGAAGGGAGTGCGTTGGGAGGCTACACCTTC.

This clone was observed once. Other nucleotide sequences from this sample produce the same CDR3. V usage is TRBV19 and J usage is TRBJ2-2, with 9 positions matching TRBD1. Germline V lookup: CDR1 LNHDA, CDR2 SQIVND (reference sequence). V shed 10 bases and J 5 bases; nucleotides not matched to a gene: 5. This CDR3 spans 13 amino acids. The CDR3 sequence is CAIQTGGTGELFF. CDR3 in DNA: TGTGCCATTCAGACAGGGGGGACCGGGGAGCTGTTTTTT.

The chain has TRBV2 and TRBJ2-7; D is undetermined. The length of the CDR3 is 12 residues. With 1 base removed from V and 4 bases from J, the gap between germline ends came to 5 bases. CDR1 is SNHLY, CDR2 FYNNEI, per germline. CDR3 sequence (DNA): TGTGCCAGCAGTGAAGAGTGGTACGAGCAGTACTTC. It specifies CASSEEWYEQYF.

This clone was detected once. Distinct nucleotide sequences in the sample also encode this CDR3. The rearrangement joins TRBV18 to TRBJ1-1; D possibly corresponds to TRBD1 (5 bases). This CDR3 region has 13 residues. Trimming took 1 base from V and 4 from J, leaving 7 bases between them. The germline CDR1 and CDR2 sequences are KGHSH and LQKENI. The DNA for the CDR3 is TGTGCCAGCTCACCACTCGGGGGCACTGAAGCTTTCTTT. Translated, it gives CASSPLGGTEAFF.